This T cell receptor (beta chain) was identified during a study of CD8+ T cells in alopecia areata. Study summary: Treated patients were given oral tofacitinib, which was dosed at 5 to 10 mg twice daily.

The length of the CDR3 is 16 residues. The germline V gene has CDR1 ENHRY and CDR2 SYGVKD. Trimming took 6 bases from V and 2 from J; bases not matched to a gene: 12. In regard to this clone: What it recognizes is unknown.

cDNA reverse transcribed from extracted RNA served as the sequencing template. The table came from immunoSEQ multiplex PCR; TCRdb's copy has only in-frame clones and leaves some out. The table shows roughly 200,000 clones, with roughly 60% occurring only once. Study-level results: TCRs were shared less clearly across patients than in mice, possibly for HLA-related reasons. Lesional scalp, notably in alopecia totalis/universalis, had clonality above that of normal scalp.

The chain carries TRBV10-3 and TRBJ2-7; 8 nucleotides match TRBD1. This specimen was CD4+ T cells sorted from blood, taken at week 0. This TCR was sampled from a human donor with alopecia areata. CDR3 nucleotide sequence: TGTGCCATCAGACCGAAGGAAGGACAGGGAACCTACGAGCAGTACTTC. This codes for CAIRPKEGQGTYEQYF.